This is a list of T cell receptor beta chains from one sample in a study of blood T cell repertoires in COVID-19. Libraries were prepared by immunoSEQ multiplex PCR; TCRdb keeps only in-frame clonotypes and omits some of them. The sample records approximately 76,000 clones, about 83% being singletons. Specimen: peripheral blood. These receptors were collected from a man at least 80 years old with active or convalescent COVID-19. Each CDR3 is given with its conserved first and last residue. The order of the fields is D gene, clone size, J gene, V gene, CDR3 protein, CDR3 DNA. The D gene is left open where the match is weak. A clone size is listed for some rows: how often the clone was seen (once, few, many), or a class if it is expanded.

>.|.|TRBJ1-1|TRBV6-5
CASRLTFEAFF
TGTGCCAGCAGGCTAACCTTTGAAGCTTTCTTT
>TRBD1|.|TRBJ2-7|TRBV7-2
CASSRDRVDEQYF
TGTGCCAGCAGCAGAGACAGGGTCGACGAGCAGTACTTC
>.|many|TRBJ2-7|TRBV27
CASKYQEGSNYEQYF
TGTGCCAGCAAATACCAGGAGGGCTCAAACTACGAGCAGTACTTC
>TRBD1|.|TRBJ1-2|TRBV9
CASSKGQGLNYGYTF
TGTGCCAGCAGCAAGGGACAGGGACTAAACTATGGCTACACCTTC
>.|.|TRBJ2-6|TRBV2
CASRGGPGANVLTF
TGTGCCAGCCGTGGGGGGCCTGGGGCCAACGTCCTGACTTTC
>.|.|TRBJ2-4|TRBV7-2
CASSLGTRSNKNIQYF
TGTGCCAGCAGCTTAGGTACCAGGTCGAACAAAAACATTCAGTACTTC
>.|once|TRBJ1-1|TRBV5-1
CASSASGGREAFF
TGCGCCAGCAGCGCCTCAGGCGGGCGAGAAGCTTTCTTT
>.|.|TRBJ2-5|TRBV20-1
CSARLGETQYF
TGCAGTGCTAGACTCGGGGAGACCCAGTACTTC
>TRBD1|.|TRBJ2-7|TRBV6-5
CASRAARTGSYEQYF
TGTGCCAGCAGGGCAGCGAGGACAGGATCCTACGAGCAGTACTTC
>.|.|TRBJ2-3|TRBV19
CASTGSLAWGTDTQYF
TGTGCCAGTACCGGGTCTTTAGCGTGGGGCACAGATACGCAGTATTTT
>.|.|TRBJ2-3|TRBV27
CASSQMGVISDTQYF
TGTGCCAGCAGCCAGATGGGAGTTATATCAGATACGCAGTATTTT
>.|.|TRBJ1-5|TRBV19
CASSSVINQPQHF
TGTGCCAGTAGTTCAGTCATAAATCAGCCCCAGCATTTT
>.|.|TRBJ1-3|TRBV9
CASSDGGQSGNTIYF
TGTGCCAGCAGCGACGGTGGACAGTCTGGAAACACCATATATTTT
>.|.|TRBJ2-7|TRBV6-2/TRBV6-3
CASSHPGAGPYEQYF
TGTGCCAGCAGTCACCCCGGAGCGGGCCCCTACGAGCAGTACTTC
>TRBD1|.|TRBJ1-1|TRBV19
CASTRRQGAGGNTEAFF
TGTGCCAGTACCCGGCGGCAGGGGGCAGGTGGAAACACTGAAGCTTTCTTT
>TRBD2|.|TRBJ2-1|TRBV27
CASSPGLAVHNEQFF
TGTGCCAGCAGCCCGGGACTAGCGGTGCACAATGAGCAGTTCTTC
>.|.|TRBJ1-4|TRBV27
CASSPRGATNEKLFF
TGTGCCAGCAGCCCCCGCGGCGCAACTAATGAAAAACTGTTTTTT
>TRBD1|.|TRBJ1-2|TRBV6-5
CASRRQGNNYGYTF
TGTGCCAGCAGAAGACAGGGGAATAACTATGGCTACACCTTC
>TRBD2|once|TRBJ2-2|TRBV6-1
CASSERALARTGELFF
TGTGCCAGCAGTGAAAGGGCACTAGCGCGCACCGGGGAGCTGTTTTTT
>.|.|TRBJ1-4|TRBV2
CASSEWGGTMNEKLFF
TGTGCCAGCAGTGAGTGGGGCGGAACGATGAATGAAAAACTGTTTTTT
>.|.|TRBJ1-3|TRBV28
CASATLLQHLKF
TGTGCCAGCGCTACACTATTGCAGCACCTCAAGTTT
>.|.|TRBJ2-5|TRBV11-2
CASSPRLLLRQETQYF
TGTGCCAGCAGCCCGCGACTTTTGCTGAGACAAGAGACCCAGTACTTC
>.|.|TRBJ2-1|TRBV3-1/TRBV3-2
CASSQGSPEQFF
TGTGCCAGCAGCCAAGGTAGCCCCGAGCAGTTCTTC
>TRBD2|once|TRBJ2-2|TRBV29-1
CSVSRGGTGELFF
TGCAGCGTCTCCCGGGGGGGGACCGGGGAGCTGTTTTTT
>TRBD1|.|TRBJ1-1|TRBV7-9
CASSIGQGSHTEAFF
TGTGCCAGCAGCATCGGACAGGGCAGCCACACTGAAGCTTTCTTT
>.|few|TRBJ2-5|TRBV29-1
CSVEQGRETQYF
TGCAGCGTCGAACAGGGTCGGGAGACCCAGTACTTC
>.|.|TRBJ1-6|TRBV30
CAWNGRANSPLHF
TGTGCCTGGAATGGCAGGGCCAATTCACCCCTCCACTTT
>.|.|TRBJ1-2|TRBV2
CASSESFWALNYGYTF
TGTGCCAGCAGTGAAAGTTTTTGGGCATTGAACTATGGCTACACCTTC
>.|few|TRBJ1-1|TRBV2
CASSEIRGSGTEAFF
TGTGCCAGCAGTGAAATTAGGGGATCGGGCACTGAAGCTTTCTTT
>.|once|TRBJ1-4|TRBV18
CASSLTRDNEKLFF
TGTGCCAGCTCATTGACACGGGATAATGAAAAACTGTTTTTT
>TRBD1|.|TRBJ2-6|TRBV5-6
CASSPLKDRAFGANVLTF
TGTGCCAGCAGCCCTCTAAAGGACAGGGCCTTTGGGGCCAACGTCCTGACTTTC
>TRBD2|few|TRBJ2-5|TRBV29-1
CSVDGLAGGMETQYF
TGCAGCGTTGATGGCCTAGCGGGGGGAATGGAGACCCAGTACTTC
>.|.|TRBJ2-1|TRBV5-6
CASSLATLGEQFF
TGTGCCAGCAGCTTGGCCACTCTCGGGGAGCAGTTCTTC
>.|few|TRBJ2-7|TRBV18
CASSPEVGVYEQYF
TGTGCCAGCTCACCTGAGGTGGGTGTCTACGAGCAGTACTTC
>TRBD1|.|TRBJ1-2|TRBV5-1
CASSPGQTGRAYGYTF
TGCGCCAGCAGCCCGGGACAGACTGGGCGTGCCTATGGCTACACCTTC
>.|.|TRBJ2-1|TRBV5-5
CTSSGTGTVSEQFF
TGTACCAGCAGCGGGACAGGTACTGTCAGTGAGCAGTTCTTC
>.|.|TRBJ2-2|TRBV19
CASSKSTSTGELFF
TGTGCCAGTAGTAAGTCGACTAGCACCGGGGAGCTGTTTTTT
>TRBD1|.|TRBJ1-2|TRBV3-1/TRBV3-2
CASSRNTGVDYGYTF
TGTGCCAGCAGTCGAAACACAGGGGTGGATTATGGCTACACCTTC
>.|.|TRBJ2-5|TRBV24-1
CATSVVLAHQETQYF
TGTGCCACCAGTGTGGTTCTAGCCCACCAAGAGACCCAGTACTTC
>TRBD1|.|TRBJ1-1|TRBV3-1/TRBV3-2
CASSGGGGAVNTEAFF
TGTGCCAGCAGCGGCGGAGGGGGCGCCGTGAACACTGAAGCTTTCTTT
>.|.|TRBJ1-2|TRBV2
CASTSDRSNTF
TGTGCCAGCACGTCAGACAGGTCCAACACCTTC
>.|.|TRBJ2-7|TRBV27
CASSLRRTHSYEQYF
TGTGCCAGCAGTTTACGACGGACACACTCCTACGAGCAGTACTTC
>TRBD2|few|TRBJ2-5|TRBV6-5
CASSFASGRSPETQYF
TGTGCCAGCAGTTTCGCTAGCGGGAGGTCCCCAGAGACCCAGTACTTC
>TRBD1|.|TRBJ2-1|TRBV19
CASSIHRGNFNEQFF
TGTGCCAGTAGTATCCACAGGGGAAATTTCAATGAGCAGTTCTTC
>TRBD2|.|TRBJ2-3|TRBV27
CASSIRTSGRGVAQYF
TGTGCCAGCTCGATTCGGACTAGCGGGAGGGGGGTGGCGCAGTATTTT
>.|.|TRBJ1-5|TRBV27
CASSAGIQPQHF
TGTGCCAGCAGTGCAGGGATTCAGCCCCAGCATTTT
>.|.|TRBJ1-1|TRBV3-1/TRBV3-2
CASSQARGAEAFF
TGTGCCAGCAGCCAAGCTAGGGGTGCTGAAGCTTTCTTT
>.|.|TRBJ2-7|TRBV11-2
CASSKQGGPSYEQYF
TGTGCCAGCAGCAAACAGGGGGGGCCTTCCTACGAGCAGTACTTC
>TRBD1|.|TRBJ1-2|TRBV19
CASSDMTGMFSWDYGYTF
TGTGCCAGTAGCGACATGACAGGGATGTTTTCGTGGGACTATGGCTACACCTTC
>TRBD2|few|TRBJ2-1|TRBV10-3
CAIRGTSGREGEQFF
TGTGCCATCAGGGGGACTAGCGGGAGGGAAGGTGAGCAGTTCTTC
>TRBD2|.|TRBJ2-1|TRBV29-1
CSLWTSGGNEQFF
TGCAGTCTCTGGACTAGCGGGGGGAATGAGCAGTTCTTC